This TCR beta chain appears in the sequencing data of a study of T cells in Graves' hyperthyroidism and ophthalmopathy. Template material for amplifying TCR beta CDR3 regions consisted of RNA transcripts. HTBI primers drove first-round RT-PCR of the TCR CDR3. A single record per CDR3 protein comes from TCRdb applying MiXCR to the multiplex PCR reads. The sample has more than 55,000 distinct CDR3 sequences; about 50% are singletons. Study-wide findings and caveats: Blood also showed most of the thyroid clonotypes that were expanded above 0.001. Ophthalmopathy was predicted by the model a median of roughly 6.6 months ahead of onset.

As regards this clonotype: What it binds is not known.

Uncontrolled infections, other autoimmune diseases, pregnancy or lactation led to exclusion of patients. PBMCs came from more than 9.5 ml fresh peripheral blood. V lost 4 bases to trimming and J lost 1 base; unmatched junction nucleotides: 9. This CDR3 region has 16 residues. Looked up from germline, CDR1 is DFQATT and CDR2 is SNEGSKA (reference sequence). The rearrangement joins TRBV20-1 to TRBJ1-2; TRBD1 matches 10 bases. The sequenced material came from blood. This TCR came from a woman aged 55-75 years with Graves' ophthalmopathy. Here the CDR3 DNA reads TGCAGTGCTACTGTAGGACAGGGGGGATATAACTATGGCTACACCTTC. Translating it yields CSATVGQGGYNYGYTF.